The rows below give T cell receptor beta chains drawn from one sample of a study of spatial heterogeneity in lung cancer. TCRdb redid the calling of the 5' RACE reads with MiXCR, one entry per CDR3 protein. The table includes around 89,000 distinct CDR3 sequences, approximately 12% detected once. The specimen comprised PBMCs, sampled at surgery. The source of these receptors is a male donor with early-stage non-small cell lung cancer. CDR3s include the opening cysteine and the closing phenylalanine or tryptophan. Each record gives: D gene, J gene, V gene, clone size, CDR3 protein, CDR3 DNA. A D gene is named only where the DNA matches it firmly. Size tells how often a clone was seen (once, few, many) or the class of an expanded clone, and some rows leave it out.

>NA|TRBJ1-2|TRBV7-2|many
CASSLRQDAGYTF
TGTGCCAGCAGCTTGCGACAGGATGCTGGCTACACCTTC
>NA|TRBJ1-1|TRBV20-1|NA
CSADAAMNTEAFF
TGCAGTGCAGACGCGGCGATGAACACTGAAGCTTTCTTT
>NA|TRBJ2-6|TRBV7-2|NA
CASSFRGSGANVLTF
TGTGCCAGCAGCTTCAGGGGTTCTGGGGCCAACGTCCTGACTTTC
>NA|TRBJ2-7|TRBV21-1|few
CASSKGTGESYEQYF
TGTGCCAGCAGCAAAGGGACAGGCGAATCCTACGAGCAGTACTTC
>NA|TRBJ2-3|TRBV20-1|NA
CSARDPPADTQYF
TGCAGTGCTAGAGACCCGCCGGCAGATACGCAGTATTTT
>NA|TRBJ2-3|TRBV24-1|many
CATSSPGRTDTQYF
TGTGCCACCAGTAGCCCGGGACGCACAGATACGCAGTATTTT
>TRBD2|TRBJ2-3|TRBV6-2/TRBV6-3|many
CASSPRGAGEVTDTQYF
TGTGCCAGCAGTCCGCGGGGTGCGGGAGAAGTGACAGATACGCAGTATTTT
>TRBD1|TRBJ2-1|TRBV6-1|NA
CASSGIPGQGAGEQFF
TGTGCCAGCAGTGGGATCCCGGGACAGGGGGCAGGGGAGCAGTTCTTC
>NA|TRBJ2-7|TRBV15|NA
CATSRAQGPHEQYF
TGTGCCACCAGCAGAGCTCAGGGTCCCCACGAGCAGTACTTC
>NA|TRBJ2-5|TRBV7-2|NA
CASSLVAGSEETQYF
TGTGCCAGCAGCTTAGTGGCGGGGTCCGAAGAGACCCAGTACTTC
>TRBD1|TRBJ2-2|TRBV2|NA
CASRPDRTNTGELFF
TGTGCCAGCAGACCGGACAGGACGAACACCGGGGAGCTGTTTTTT
>TRBD1|TRBJ1-5|TRBV6-2/TRBV6-3|NA
CASSYSPGQGLSNQPQHF
TGTGCCAGCAGTTACTCGCCGGGACAGGGGCTTAGCAATCAGCCCCAGCATTTT
>TRBD1|TRBJ2-5|TRBV7-9|few
CASSLPDRGETQYF
TGTGCCAGCAGCTTACCCGACAGGGGAGAGACCCAGTACTTC
>NA|TRBJ1-1|TRBV7-9|many
CASSLDRVTEAFF
TGTGCCAGCAGCTTAGACAGGGTTACTGAAGCTTTCTTT
>NA|TRBJ2-5|TRBV6-2/TRBV6-3|many
CASSYTDETQYF
TGTGCCAGCAGTTACACCGACGAGACCCAGTACTTC
>TRBD2|TRBJ2-7|TRBV27|many
CASSSWGGGEQYF
TGTGCCAGCAGTTCCTGGGGCGGGGGCGAGCAGTACTTC
>NA|TRBJ1-1|TRBV5-1|many
CASTPGSLNAEAFF
TGCGCCAGCACCCCAGGGAGCTTGAACGCTGAAGCTTTCTTT
>NA|TRBJ1-1|TRBV5-1|few
CASRGPGTEAFF
TGCGCCAGCAGGGGTCCGGGGACTGAAGCTTTCTTT
>TRBD1|TRBJ2-3|TRBV10-2|many
CASRTGAHTQYF
TGCGCCAGCAGAACAGGGGCTCATACGCAGTATTTT
>TRBD1|TRBJ1-5|TRBV4-3|NA
CASSQGLTGNQPQHF
TGCGCCAGCAGCCAGGGACTGACAGGGAATCAGCCCCAGCATTTT
>NA|TRBJ1-2|TRBV18|few
CASSLAETYGYTF
TGTGCCAGCTCACTGGCGGAGACCTATGGCTACACCTTC
>TRBD2|TRBJ2-7|TRBV6-2/TRBV6-3|many
CASRESGGAVYEQYF
TGTGCCAGCAGAGAATCGGGGGGGGCCGTCTACGAGCAGTACTTC
>NA|TRBJ2-3|TRBV4-3|NA
CASSQDPLRTDTQYF
TGCGCCAGCAGCCAAGATCCGCTTCGCACAGATACGCAGTATTTT
>NA|TRBJ2-1|TRBV29-1|NA
CSVVGGGSLLEQFF
TGCAGCGTTGTAGGCGGGGGCTCCCTTCTTGAGCAGTTCTTC
>TRBD1|TRBJ1-5|TRBV6-2/TRBV6-3|NA
CASSRRPVTDRGNQPQHF
TGTGCCAGCAGCCGACGACCCGTAACAGACAGGGGCAATCAGCCCCAGCATTTT
>NA|TRBJ1-2|TRBV7-2|few
CASSSREGGLGYTF
TGTGCCAGCAGCTCCCGGGAAGGAGGGCTTGGCTACACCTTC
>NA|TRBJ2-3|TRBV7-9|NA
CASSPVGGDTQYF
TGTGCCAGCAGCCCCGTTGGGGGAGATACGCAGTATTTT
>TRBD1|TRBJ1-4|TRBV7-9|few
CASSSATGANEKLFF
TGTGCCAGCAGCTCAGCCACAGGGGCTAATGAAAAACTGTTTTTT
>NA|TRBJ1-1|TRBV12-3/TRBV12-4|NA
CASSLRGDTEAFF
TGTGCCAGCAGTTTGCGGGGAGACACTGAAGCTTTCTTT
>NA|TRBJ2-7|TRBV28|many
CASSFLAETYEQYF
TGTGCCAGCAGTTTCCTTGCGGAGACCTACGAGCAGTACTTC
>NA|TRBJ1-3|TRBV7-9|few
CASSPSSSGNTIYF
TGTGCCAGCAGCCCGAGCAGCTCTGGAAACACCATATATTTT
>TRBD2|TRBJ2-3|TRBV6-4|NA
CASSKDSGGGQDTQYF
TGTGCCAGCAGTAAAGATAGCGGGGGAGGGCAAGATACGCAGTATTTT
>NA|TRBJ2-6|TRBV2|few
CASSYGGSGANVLTF
TGTGCCAGCAGTTATGGGGGCTCTGGGGCCAACGTCCTGACTTTC
>NA|TRBJ1-5|TRBV29-1|few
CSVADRNNQPQHF
TGCAGCGTAGCCGACAGGAACAATCAGCCCCAGCATTTT
>TRBD1|TRBJ1-2|TRBV20-1|NA
CSALKLTGAHRGYTF
TGCAGTGCTTTGAAATTAACAGGGGCGCATCGGGGCTACACCTTC
>NA|TRBJ1-1|TRBV18|few
CASSPYQYGAGLDFTEAFF
TGTGCCAGCTCACCATACCAATACGGGGCAGGGTTGGATTTCACTGAAGCTTTCTTT
>TRBD1|TRBJ2-1|TRBV19|once
CASNTGDRVYNEQFF
TGTGCCAGCAATACTGGGGACAGGGTCTACAATGAGCAGTTCTTC
>NA|TRBJ2-7|TRBV6-5|NA
CASSYRGLHESFPSEQYF
TGTGCCAGCAGTTATAGGGGGTTACATGAGTCGTTTCCTAGCGAGCAGTACTTC
>TRBD1|TRBJ2-1|TRBV29-1|NA
CSVRRDRDYNEQFF
TGCAGCGTGCGTCGGGACAGGGACTACAATGAGCAGTTCTTC
>TRBD2|TRBJ2-3|TRBV24-1|few
CATAEAGSSTDTQYF
TGTGCCACCGCAGAAGCGGGGTCTAGCACAGATACGCAGTATTTT